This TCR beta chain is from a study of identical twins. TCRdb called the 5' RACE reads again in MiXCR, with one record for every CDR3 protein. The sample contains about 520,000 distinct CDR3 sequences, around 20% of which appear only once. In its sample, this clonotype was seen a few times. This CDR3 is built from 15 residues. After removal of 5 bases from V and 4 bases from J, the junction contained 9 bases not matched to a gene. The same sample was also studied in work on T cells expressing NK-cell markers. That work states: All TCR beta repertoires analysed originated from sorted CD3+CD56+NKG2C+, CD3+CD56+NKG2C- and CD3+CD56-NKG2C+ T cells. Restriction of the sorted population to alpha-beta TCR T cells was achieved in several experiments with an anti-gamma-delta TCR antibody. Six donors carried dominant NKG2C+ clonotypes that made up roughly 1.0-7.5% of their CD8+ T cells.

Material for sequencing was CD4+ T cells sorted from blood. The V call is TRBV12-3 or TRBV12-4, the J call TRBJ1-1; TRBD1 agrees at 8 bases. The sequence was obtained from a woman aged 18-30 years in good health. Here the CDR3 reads CASSPETGVGTEAFF. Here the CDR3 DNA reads TGTGCCAGCAGTCCAGAGACAGGGGTTGGCACTGAAGCTTTCTTT.